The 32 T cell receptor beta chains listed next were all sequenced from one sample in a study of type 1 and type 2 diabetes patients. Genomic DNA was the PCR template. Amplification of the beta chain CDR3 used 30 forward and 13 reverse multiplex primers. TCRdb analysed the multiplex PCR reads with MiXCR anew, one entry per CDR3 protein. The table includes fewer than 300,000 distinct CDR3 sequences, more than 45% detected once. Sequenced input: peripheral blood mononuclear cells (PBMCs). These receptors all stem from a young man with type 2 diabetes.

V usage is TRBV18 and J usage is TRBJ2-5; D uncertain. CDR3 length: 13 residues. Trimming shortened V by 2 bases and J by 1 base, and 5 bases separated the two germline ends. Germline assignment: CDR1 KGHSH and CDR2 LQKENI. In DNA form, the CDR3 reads TGTGCCAGCTCACCAGGGCCCCAAGAGACCCAGTACTTC. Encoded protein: CASSPGPQETQYF.

CDR3 coding DNA: TGTGCCTGGAGTCCAAGGGGTGGAGACGGGTACAATGAGCAGTTCTTC. It is translated as CAWSPRGGDGYNEQFF. The J gene is TRBJ2-1, the V gene TRBV30; weak D call: TRBD1 (5 bases). CDR1 and CDR2 from the germline V gene are GTSNPN and SVGIG (reference sequence). The CDR3 has 16 amino acids. The V end was cut by 2 bases, the J end by 4 bases, with 18 bases between.

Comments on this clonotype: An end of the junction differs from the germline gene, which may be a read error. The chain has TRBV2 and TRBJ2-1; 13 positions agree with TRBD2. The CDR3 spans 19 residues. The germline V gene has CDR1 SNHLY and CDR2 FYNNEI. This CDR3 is CATSGPVRTSGSLYNEQFF. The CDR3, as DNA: TGTGCCACCAGTGGGCCCGTCCGGACTAGCGGGAGTTTGTACAATGAGCAGTTCTTC.

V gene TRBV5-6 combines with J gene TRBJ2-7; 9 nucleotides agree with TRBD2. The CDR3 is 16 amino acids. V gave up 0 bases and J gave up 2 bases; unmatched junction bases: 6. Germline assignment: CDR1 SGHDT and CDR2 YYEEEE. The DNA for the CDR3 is TGTGCCAGCAGCTTGGTCGGCGGGAGGGGACCCTACGAGCAGTACTTC. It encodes CASSLVGGRGPYEQYF.

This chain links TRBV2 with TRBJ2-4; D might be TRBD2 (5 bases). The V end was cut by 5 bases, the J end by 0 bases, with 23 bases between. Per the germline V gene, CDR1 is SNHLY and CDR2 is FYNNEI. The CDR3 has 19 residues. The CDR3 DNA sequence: TGTGCCAGCAGTTCCCTGACGAGGACCACGGGAATAGCCAAAAACATTCAGTACTTC. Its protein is CASSSLTRTTGIAKNIQYF.

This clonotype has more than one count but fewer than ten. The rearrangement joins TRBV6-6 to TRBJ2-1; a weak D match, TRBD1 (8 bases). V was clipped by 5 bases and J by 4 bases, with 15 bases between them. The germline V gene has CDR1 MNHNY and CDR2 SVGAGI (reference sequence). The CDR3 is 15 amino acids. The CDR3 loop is CASSDGGTGYNEQFF. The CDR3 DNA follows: TGTGCCAGCAGTGACGGGGGGACAGGTTACAATGAGCAGTTCTTC.

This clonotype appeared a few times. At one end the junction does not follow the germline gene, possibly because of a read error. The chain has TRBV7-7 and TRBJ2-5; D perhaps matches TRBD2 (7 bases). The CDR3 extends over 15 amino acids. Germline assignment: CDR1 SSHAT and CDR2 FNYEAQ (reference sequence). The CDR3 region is CASSLEGGSRETQYF. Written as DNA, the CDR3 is TGTGCTAGCAGCTTAGAGGGGGGGTCTCGGGAGACCCAGTACTTC.

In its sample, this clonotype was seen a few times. CDR3 sequence: CASETGGRGYTF. CDR3 nucleotides: TGTGCCAGTGAGACGGGGGGACGTGGCTACACCTTC. The chain uses TRBV28 and TRBJ1-2, with D possibly matching TRBD1 (5 bases). Trimming cost V 9 bases and J 7 bases, with 15 bases left between them. The CDR3 length is 12 residues. CDR1 is MDHEN and CDR2 is SYDVKM in the germline V gene.

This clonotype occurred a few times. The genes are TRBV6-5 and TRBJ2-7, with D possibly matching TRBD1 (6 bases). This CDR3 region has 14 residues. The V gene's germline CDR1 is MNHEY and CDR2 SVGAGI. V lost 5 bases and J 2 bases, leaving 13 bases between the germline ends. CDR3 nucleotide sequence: TGTGCCAGCAGTGGGGCCTCAGGGGCCTACGAGCAGTACTTC. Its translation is CASSGASGAYEQYF.

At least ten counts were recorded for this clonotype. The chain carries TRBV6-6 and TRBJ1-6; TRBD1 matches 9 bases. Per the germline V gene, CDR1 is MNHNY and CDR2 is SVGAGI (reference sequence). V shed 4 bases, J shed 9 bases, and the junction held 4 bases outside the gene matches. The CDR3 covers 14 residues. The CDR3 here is CASSWDREGSPLHF. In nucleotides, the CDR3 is TGTGCCAGCAGTTGGGACAGGGAGGGTTCACCCCTCCACTTT.

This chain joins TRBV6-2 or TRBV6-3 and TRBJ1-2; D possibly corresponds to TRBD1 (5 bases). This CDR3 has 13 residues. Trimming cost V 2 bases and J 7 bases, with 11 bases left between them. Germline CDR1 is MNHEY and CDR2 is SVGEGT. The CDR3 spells CASSYQDGAGYTF. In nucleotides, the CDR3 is TGTGCCAGCAGTTACCAGGACGGGGCTGGCTACACCTTC.

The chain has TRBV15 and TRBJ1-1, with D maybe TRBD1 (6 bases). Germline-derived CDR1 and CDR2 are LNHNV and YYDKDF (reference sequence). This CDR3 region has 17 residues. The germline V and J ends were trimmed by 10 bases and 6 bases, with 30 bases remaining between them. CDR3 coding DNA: TGTGCCAGCAGGGTTACCCTAGGTCTTACAGGGACCGCTGAAGCTTTCTTT. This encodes CASRVTLGLTGTAEAFF.

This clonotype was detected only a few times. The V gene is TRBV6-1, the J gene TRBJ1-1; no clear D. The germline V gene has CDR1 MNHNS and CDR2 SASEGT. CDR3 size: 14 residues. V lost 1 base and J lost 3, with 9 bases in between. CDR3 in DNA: TGTGCCAGCAGTGAAGAGGGCGGGGACACTGAAGCTTTCTTT. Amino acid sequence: CASSEEGGDTEAFF.

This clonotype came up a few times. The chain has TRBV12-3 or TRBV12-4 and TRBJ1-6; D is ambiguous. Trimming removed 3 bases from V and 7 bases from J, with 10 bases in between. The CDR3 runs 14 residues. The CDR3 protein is CASSFGRGNSPLHF. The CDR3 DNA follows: TGTGCCAGCAGTTTTGGGCGTGGCAATTCACCCCTCCACTTT.

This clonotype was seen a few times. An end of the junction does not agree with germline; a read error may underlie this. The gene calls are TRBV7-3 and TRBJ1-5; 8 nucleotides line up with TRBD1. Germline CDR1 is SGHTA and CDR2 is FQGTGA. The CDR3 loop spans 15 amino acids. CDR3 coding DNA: TGCGCCAGCAGTGAGTCGAGGCAGGGGGCAGGGCCCCAGCATTTT. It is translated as CASSESRQGAGPQHF.

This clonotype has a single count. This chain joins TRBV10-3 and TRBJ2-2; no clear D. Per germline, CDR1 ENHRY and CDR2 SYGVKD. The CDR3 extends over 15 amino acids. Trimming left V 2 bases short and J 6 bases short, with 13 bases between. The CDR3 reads CAISEDPSYSGELFF. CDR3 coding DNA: TGTGCCATCAGTGAGGACCCATCGTACTCCGGGGAGCTGTTTTTT.

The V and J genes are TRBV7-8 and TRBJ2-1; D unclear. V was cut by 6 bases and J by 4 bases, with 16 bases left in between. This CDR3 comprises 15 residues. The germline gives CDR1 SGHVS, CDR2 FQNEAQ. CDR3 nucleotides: TGTGCCAGCAGACCCGTGGGCGGACCTTACAATGAGCAGTTCTTC. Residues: CASRPVGGPYNEQFF.

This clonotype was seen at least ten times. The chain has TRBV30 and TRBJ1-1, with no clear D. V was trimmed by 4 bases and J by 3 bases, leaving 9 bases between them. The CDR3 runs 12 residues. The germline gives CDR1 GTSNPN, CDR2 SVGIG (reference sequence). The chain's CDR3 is CAWNTWDTEAFF. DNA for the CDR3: TGTGCCTGGAATACATGGGACACTGAAGCTTTCTTT.

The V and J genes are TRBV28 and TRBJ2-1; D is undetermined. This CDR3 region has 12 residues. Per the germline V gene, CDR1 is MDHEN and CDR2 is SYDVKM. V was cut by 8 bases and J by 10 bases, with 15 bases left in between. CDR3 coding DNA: TGTGCCAGCCTTAGGAACCCTGGGGAGCAGTTCTTC. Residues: CASLRNPGEQFF.

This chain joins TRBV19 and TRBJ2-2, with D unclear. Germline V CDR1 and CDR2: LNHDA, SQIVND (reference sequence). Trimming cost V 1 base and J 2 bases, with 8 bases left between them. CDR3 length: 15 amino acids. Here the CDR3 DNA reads TGTGCCAGTAGTATAGGACAAGGAAACACCGGGGAGCTGTTTTTT. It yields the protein CASSIGQGNTGELFF.

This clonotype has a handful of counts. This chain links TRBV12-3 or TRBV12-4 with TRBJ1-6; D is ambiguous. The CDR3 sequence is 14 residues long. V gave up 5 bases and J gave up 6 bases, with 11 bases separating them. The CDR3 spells CASSLEGSNSPLHF. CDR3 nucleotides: TGTGCCAGCAGTCTTGAGGGTAGTAATTCACCCCTCCACTTT.

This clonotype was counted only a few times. CDR3 region: CTAGTYEQYF. CDR3 DNA: TGCACAGCGGGGACCTACGAGCAGTACTTC. The chain recombines TRBV20-1 with TRBJ2-7; TRBD2 matches 7 bases. The CDR3 runs to 10 residues. Germline V lookup: CDR1 DFQATT, CDR2 SNEGSKA (reference sequence).

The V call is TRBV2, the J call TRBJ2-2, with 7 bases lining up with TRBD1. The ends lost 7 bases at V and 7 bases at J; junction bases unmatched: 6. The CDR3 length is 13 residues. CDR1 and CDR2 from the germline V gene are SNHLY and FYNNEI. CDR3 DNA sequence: TGTGCCAGCACGACAGGGATTGGCGGGGAGCTGTTTTTT. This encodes CASTTGIGGELFF.

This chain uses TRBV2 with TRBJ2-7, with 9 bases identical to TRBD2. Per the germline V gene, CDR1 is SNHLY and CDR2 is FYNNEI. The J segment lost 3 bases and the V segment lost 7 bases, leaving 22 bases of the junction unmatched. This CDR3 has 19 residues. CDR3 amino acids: CASTPGTPGLAGIYYEQYF. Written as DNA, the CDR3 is TGTGCCAGCACCCCCGGAACCCCGGGGCTAGCGGGAATATACTACGAGCAGTACTTC. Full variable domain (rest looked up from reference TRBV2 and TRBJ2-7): EPEVTQTPSHQVTQMGQEVILRCVPISNHLYFYWYRQILGQKVEFLVSFYNNEISEKSEIFDDQFSVERPDGSNFTLKIRSTKLEDSAMYFCASTPGTPGLAGIYYEQYFGPGTRLTVT.

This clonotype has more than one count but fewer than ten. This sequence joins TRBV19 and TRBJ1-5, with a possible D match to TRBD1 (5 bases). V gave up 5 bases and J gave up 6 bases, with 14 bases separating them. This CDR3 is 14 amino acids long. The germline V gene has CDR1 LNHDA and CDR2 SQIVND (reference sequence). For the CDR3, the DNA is TGTGCCAGTAGTGGGAAGGGGACGTCTCAGCCCCAGCATTTT. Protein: CASSGKGTSQPQHF.

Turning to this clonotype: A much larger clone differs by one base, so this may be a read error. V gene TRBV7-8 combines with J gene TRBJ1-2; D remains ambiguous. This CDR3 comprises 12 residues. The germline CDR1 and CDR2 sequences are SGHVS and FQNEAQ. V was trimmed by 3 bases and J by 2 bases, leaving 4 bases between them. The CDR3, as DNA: TGTGCCAGCAGCTTCAGAAACTATGGCTACACCTTC. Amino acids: CASSFRNYGYTF.

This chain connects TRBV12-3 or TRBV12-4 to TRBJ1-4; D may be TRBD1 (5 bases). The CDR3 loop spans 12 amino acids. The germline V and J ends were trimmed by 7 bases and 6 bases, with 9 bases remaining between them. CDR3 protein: CASTGRDEKLFF. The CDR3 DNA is TGTGCCAGCACAGGGAGGGATGAAAAACTGTTTTTT.

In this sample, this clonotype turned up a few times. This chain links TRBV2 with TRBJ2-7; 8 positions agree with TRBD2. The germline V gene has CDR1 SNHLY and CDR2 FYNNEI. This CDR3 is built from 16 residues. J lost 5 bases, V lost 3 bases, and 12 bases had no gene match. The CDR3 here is CASSEAGGRRVHEQYF. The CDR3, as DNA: TGTGCCAGCAGTGAGGCGGGGGGCCGGAGGGTCCACGAGCAGTACTTC.

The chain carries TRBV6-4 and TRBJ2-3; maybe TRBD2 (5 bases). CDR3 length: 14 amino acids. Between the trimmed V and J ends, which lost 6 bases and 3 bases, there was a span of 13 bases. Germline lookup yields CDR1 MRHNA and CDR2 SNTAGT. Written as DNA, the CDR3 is TGTGCCAGCAGGAGGGCAGGTCCAACAGATACGCAGTATTTT. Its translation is CASRRAGPTDTQYF.

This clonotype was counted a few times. Here the CDR3 reads CASNPGQGNEQFF. The DNA for the CDR3 is TGTGCCAGCAACCCGGGACAGGGCAATGAGCAGTTCTTC. V and J are TRBV12-3 or TRBV12-4 and TRBJ2-1, with 9 bases that match TRBD1. The CDR3 is made up of 13 amino acids. Trimming cost V 7 bases and J 6 bases; bases outside gene matches: 4.

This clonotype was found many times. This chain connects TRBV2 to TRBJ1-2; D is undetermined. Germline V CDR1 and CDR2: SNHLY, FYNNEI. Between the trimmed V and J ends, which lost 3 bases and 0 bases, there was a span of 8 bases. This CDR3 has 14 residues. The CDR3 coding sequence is TGTGCCAGCAGTGAGGGCAGAACTAACTATGGCTACACCTTC. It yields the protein CASSEGRTNYGYTF. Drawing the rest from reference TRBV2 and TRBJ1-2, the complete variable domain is EPEVTQTPSHQVTQMGQEVILRCVPISNHLYFYWYRQILGQKVEFLVSFYNNEISEKSEIFDDQFSVERPDGSNFTLKIRSTKLEDSAMYFCASSEGRTNYGYTFGSGTRLTVV.

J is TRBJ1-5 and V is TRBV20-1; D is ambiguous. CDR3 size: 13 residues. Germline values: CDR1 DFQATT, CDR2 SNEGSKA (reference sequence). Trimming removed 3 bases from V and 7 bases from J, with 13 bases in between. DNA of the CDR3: TGCAGTGCTAGTACGGTTTCAGGACAGCCCCAGCATTTT. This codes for CSASTVSGQPQHF.